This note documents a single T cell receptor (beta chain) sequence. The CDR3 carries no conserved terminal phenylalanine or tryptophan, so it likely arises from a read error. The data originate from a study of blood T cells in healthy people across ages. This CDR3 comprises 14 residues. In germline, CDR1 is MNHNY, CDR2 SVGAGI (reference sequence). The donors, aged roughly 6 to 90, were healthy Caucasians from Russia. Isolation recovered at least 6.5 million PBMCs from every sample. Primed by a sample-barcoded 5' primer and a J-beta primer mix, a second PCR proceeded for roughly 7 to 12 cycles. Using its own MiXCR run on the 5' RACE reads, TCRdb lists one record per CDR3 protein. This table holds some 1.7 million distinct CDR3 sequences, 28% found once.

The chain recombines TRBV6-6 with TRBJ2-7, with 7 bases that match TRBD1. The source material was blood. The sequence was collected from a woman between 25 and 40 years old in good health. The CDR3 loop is CATKGPFRDSEQYL. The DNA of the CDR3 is TGCGCCACCAAAGGCCCTTTCCGGGACAGCGAGCAGTACTTG.